This passage covers 21 T cell receptor beta chains from one sample sequenced in a study of cytomegalovirus exposure and HLA in healthy donors. Primers for the PCR totalled 60 Vbeta and 13 Jbeta. Measured with immunoSEQ multiplex PCR; TCRdb has only the in-frame clones, and not every one. The repertoire has approximately 89,000 clones, approximately 65% of them found once; the top ten carry around 5%. The sequencing input was PBMCs. These TCRs come from a young woman in good health and CMV-seropositive.

The chain couples TRBV4-1 to TRBJ1-2; no clear D. The CDR3 sequence is 13 residues long. The germline V and J ends were trimmed by 4 bases and 4 bases, with 10 bases remaining between them. CDR1 is MGHRA and CDR2 is YSYEKL in the germline V gene. The CDR3, as DNA: TGCGCCAGCAGCCGGGAGGAGCGCTATGGCTACACCTTC. It yields the protein CASSREERYGYTF.

The chain uses TRBV18 and TRBJ2-7, with 11 bases matching TRBD2. The CDR3 extends over 16 amino acids. J was trimmed by 5 bases and V by 2 bases; bases with no gene match: 8. Looked up from germline, CDR1 is KGHSH and CDR2 is LQKENI. CDR3 protein: CASSPILTSGGDEQYF. In nucleotides, the CDR3 is TGTGCCAGCTCACCAATACTTACTAGCGGGGGTGACGAGCAGTACTTC.

V is TRBV5-6 and J is TRBJ2-5, with a weak D call TRBD2 (6 bases). With the DNA end fitting TRBJ2-7 better, the J assignment may be wrong. The length of the CDR3 is 15 residues. Per germline, CDR1 SGHDT and CDR2 YYEEEE. CDR3 bases: TGTGCCAGCACCCGGAGGGGCGCGGAGACCTACGAGCAGTACTTC. This sequence encodes CASTRRGAETYEQYF.

The V and J genes are TRBV4-3 and TRBJ1-2; the D gene is possibly TRBD1 (6 bases). The CDR3 extends over 15 amino acids. Germline V CDR1 and CDR2: LGHNA, YSLEER. V lost 4 bases, J lost 6 bases, and 18 bases lay in between. CDR3 DNA: TGCGCCAGCAGCCCGGGGACAACTTACTATAATGGCTACACCTTC. Protein: CASSPGTTYYNGYTF.

The chain combines TRBV7-3 with TRBJ2-1; D might be TRBD2 (5 bases). Germline assignment: CDR1 SGHTA and CDR2 FQGTGA. Trimming pared 7 bases from V and 5 bases from J, leaving 15 bases between. The CDR3 is made up of 14 amino acids. CDR3 coding DNA: TGTGCCAGCACTCTAGGGCGGGCGAACAATGAGCAGTTCTTC. It codes for CASTLGRANNEQFF.

This chain's CDR3 is CASSERRVPHF. CDR3 in DNA: TGTGCCAGCAGTGAACGCAGGGTCCCCCACTTT. This chain links TRBV6-1 with TRBJ1-6, with TRBD1 as a possible D gene (5 bases). Trimming took 2 bases from V and 18 from J, leaving 11 bases between them. The CDR3 runs to 11 residues. Germline CDR1 MNHNS, CDR2 SASEGT.

This clone was counted between two and nine times. V gene TRBV7-2 combines with J gene TRBJ2-5; 7 bases align to TRBD2. The J segment lost 3 bases and the V segment lost 0 bases, leaving 10 bases of the junction unmatched. This CDR3 contains 17 residues. Germline loops: CDR1 SGHTA, CDR2 FQGNSA. The CDR3 DNA follows: TGTGCCAGCAGCTTAGCCCCCCTAGCGGAAATAAAAGAGACCCAGTACTTC. Its protein product is CASSLAPLAEIKETQYF.

About this clone: A junction boundary mismatches the germline segment, possibly from a read error. Within the sample, other DNA sequences also encode this same CDR3. V and J are TRBV6-1 and TRBJ1-2; TRBD1 is a possible D gene (6 bases). This CDR3 contains 14 residues. Germline CDR1 is MNHNS and CDR2 is SASEGT. The CDR3 DNA reads TGCGCCAGCAGTCCCCAGACAGGAAACTATGGCTACACCTTC. Protein product: CASSPQTGNYGYTF.

This chain uses TRBV6-1 with TRBJ2-3; TRBD2 matches 7 bases. CDR3 size: 15 residues. Trimming removed 5 bases from V and 5 bases from J; junction bases left unmatched: 10. The V gene's germline CDR1 is MNHNS and CDR2 SASEGT. CDR3 region: CASSPPAGNIDTQYF. The CDR3 region has the DNA TGTGCCAGCAGTCCCCCAGCGGGGAATATAGATACGCAGTATTTT.

The V and J genes are TRBV25-1 and TRBJ1-3, with D unclear. The CDR3 covers 15 residues. Germline V CDR1 and CDR2: MGHDK, SYGVNS. The V and J ends lost 4 bases and 2 bases respectively, with 12 bases between them. This CDR3 reads CASSGLGGAGNTIYF. The DNA for the CDR3 is TGTGCCAGCAGTGGTTTAGGAGGTGCTGGAAACACCATATATTTT.

This clone was detected only a few times. The gene calls are TRBV30 and TRBJ2-1, with D unclear. Germline CDR1 and CDR2: GTSNPN and SVGIG (reference sequence). V lost 0 bases to trimming and J lost 7 bases, with 10 bases between them. This CDR3 contains 13 residues. The CDR3 region is CAWSVQNSNEQFF. The CDR3, as DNA: TGTGCCTGGAGTGTACAGAATTCTAATGAGCAGTTCTTC.

This chain uses TRBV19 with TRBJ1-5, with D hard to call. Germline lookup yields CDR1 LNHDA and CDR2 SQIVND (reference sequence). This CDR3 has 14 amino acids. Trimming left V 8 bases short and J 4 bases short, with 15 bases between. CDR3 region: CASSLATHNQPQHF. The CDR3 DNA sequence: TGTGCCAGTTCTCTAGCAACACATAATCAGCCCCAGCATTTT.

The chain combines TRBV6-5 with TRBJ1-2; D remains unclear. The germline gives CDR1 MNHEY, CDR2 SVGAGI. V was cut by 7 bases and J by 5 bases, with 14 bases left in between. CDR3 length equals 13 residues. As DNA, the CDR3 is TGTGCCAGCACATCAGGACTTCTTTATGGCTACACCTTC. Amino acid sequence: CASTSGLLYGYTF.

The J gene is TRBJ2-5, the V gene TRBV10-1; possibly TRBD2 for D (7 bases). TRBJ2-7 explains the end of the DNA better; the J call may be wrong. CDR3 size: 15 residues. Germline CDR1 is WNHNN and CDR2 is SYGVQD (reference sequence). The chain's CDR3 is CASSEGGTAAYEQYF. Written as DNA, the CDR3 is TGCGCCAGCAGCGAGGGGGGGACGGCAGCTTACGAGCAGTACTTC.

V usage is TRBV1 and J usage is TRBJ2-2; the table's TRBD1 call for D was not verified on the DNA. TRBV1 is shown as a pseudogene. The CDR3 spans 15 residues. CDR3 nucleotides: TGCACCAGCAGCCAAGAGCGTGGGGCCACCGGGGAGCTGTTTTTT. Its translation is CTSSQERGATGELFF.

V is TRBV7-2 and J is TRBJ2-6; D not certain. Germline lookup yields CDR1 SGHTA and CDR2 FQGNSA. V lost 0 bases, J lost 1 base, and 4 bases lay in between. The CDR3 loop spans 15 amino acids. This chain's CDR3 is CASSLAGSGANVLTF. The CDR3 DNA reads TGTGCCAGCAGCTTAGCCGGTTCTGGGGCCAACGTCCTGACTTTC.

This clone was counted only a few times. V and J are TRBV7-9 and TRBJ2-3; D is unresolved. Germline V gene lookup returns CDR1 SEHNR and CDR2 FQNEAQ (reference sequence). V lost 7 bases and J lost 3, with 11 bases in between. The CDR3 is made up of 13 amino acids. The CDR3, as DNA: TGTGCCAGCAACGTCCTACAGACAGATACGCAGTATTTT. The encoded protein is CASNVLQTDTQYF.

This rearrangement joins TRBV9 to TRBJ1-6; a weak D match, TRBD1 (6 bases). Trimming took off 6 bases at V and 6 bases at J, with 19 bases between the two ends. Looked up from germline, CDR1 is SGDLS and CDR2 is YYNGEE. The CDR3 length is 16 residues. CDR3 sequence reads: CASTPDRHVINSPLHF. The CDR3 DNA reads TGTGCCAGCACCCCCGACAGGCACGTTATTAATTCACCCCTCCACTTT.

The V gene is TRBV28, the J gene TRBJ2-7; D might be TRBD1 (6 bases). This CDR3 spans 14 amino acids. CDR1 is MDHEN and CDR2 is SYDVKM in the germline V gene. V was cut by 5 bases and J by 3 bases, with 14 bases left in between. The CDR3 reads CASSKQGNYYEQYF. DNA of the CDR3: TGTGCCAGCAGTAAACAGGGAAACTACTACGAGCAGTACTTC.

V gene TRBV5-1 combines with J gene TRBJ1-1, with TRBD1 identical over 10 bases. The CDR3 sequence is 16 residues long. J lost 5 bases, V lost 1 base, and 8 bases had no gene match. CDR1 and CDR2 (germline): SGHRS, YFSETQ. The CDR3 nucleotides read TGCGCCAGCAGCTTGATAACCGGACAGGGGGGTACTGAAGCTTTCTTT. This encodes CASSLITGQGGTEAFF.

The V gene is TRBV5-1, the J gene TRBJ2-7; D may be TRBD2 (5 bases). The CDR3 sequence is 16 residues long. V shed 0 bases and J shed 2 bases, with 15 bases lying between them. CDR1 SGHRS and CDR2 YFSETQ come from the germline V gene. CDR3 amino acids: CASSLEADLSTYEQYF. In DNA, the CDR3 is TGCGCCAGCAGCTTGGAAGCGGATCTCTCTACCTACGAGCAGTACTTC.